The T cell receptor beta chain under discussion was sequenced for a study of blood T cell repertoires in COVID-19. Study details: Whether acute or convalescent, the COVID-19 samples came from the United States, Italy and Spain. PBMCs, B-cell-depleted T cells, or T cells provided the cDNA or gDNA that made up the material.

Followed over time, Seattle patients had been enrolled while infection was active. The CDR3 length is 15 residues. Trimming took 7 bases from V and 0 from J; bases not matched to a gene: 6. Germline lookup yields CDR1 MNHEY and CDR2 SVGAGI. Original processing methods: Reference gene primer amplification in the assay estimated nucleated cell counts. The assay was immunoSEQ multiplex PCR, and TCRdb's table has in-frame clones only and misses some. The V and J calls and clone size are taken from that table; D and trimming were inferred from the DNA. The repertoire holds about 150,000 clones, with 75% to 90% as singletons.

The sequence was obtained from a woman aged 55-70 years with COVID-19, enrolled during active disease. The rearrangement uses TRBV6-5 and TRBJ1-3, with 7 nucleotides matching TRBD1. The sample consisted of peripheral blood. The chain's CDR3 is CASKGQRHSGNTIYF. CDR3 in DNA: TGTGCCAGCAAGGGACAGCGCCACTCTGGAAACACCATATATTTT.